This is a list of T cell receptor beta chains from one sample in a study of vaccination and CD4 T cells after COVID-19. From the PCR reads, TCRdb called clonotypes with MiXCR, one entry per CDR3 protein. The sample gives 15,000 to 19,000 distinct CDR3 sequences, 50% to 60% of which show up once; approximately 12% is in the top ten. No antigen has been assigned to these receptors. Sequenced input: CD4+ T cells from blood, cultured in vitro. The receptors stem from a human donor who had recovered from COVID-19. The CDR3 runs from the conserved cysteine through the conserved F or W. D genes are given only for firm matches. Expanded clones get a size class; other rows say once, few or many, or leave the size out.

>TRBJ2-7|few|.|TRBV7-2
TGTGCCAGCAGCTTGGGGTCGGGGGCGAGCTCCTACGAGCAGTACTTC
CASSLGSGASSYEQYF
>TRBJ2-3|few|TRBD1|TRBV7-9
TGTGCCAGCAGCTTGGACAGGGGGCCTGACACAGATACGCAGTATTTT
CASSLDRGPDTDTQYF
>TRBJ2-1|.|.|TRBV6-1
TGTGCCAGCAGTGAAATCCAGGGGCCTTTCAATGAGCAGTTCTTC
CASSEIQGPFNEQFF
>TRBJ1-4|.|.|TRBV20-1
TGCAGTGCTAGAGGATTTGGGGGGCTGATCGAAAAACTGTTTTTT
CSARGFGGLIEKLFF
>TRBJ2-7|once|TRBD1|TRBV5-1
TGCGCCAGCAGCATCTCAGGGGGCCAAGGTAACGAGCAGTACTTC
CASSISGGQGNEQYF
>TRBJ2-1|.|TRBD2|TRBV28
TGTGCCAGCCGCCTAGCGGGAGCGGCCGGTGAGCAGTTCTTC
CASRLAGAAGEQFF
>TRBJ2-2|few|TRBD2|TRBV7-2
TGTGCCAGCAGCTTTAGCGGGGGGGCGGGGACCGGGGAGCTGTTTTTT
CASSFSGGAGTGELFF
>TRBJ2-2|.|TRBD1|TRBV2
TGTGCCAGCAGCAAACAGGGGACCACCGGGGAGCTGTTTTTT
CASSKQGTTGELFF
>TRBJ2-7|few|TRBD2|TRBV6-5
TGTGCCAGCAGTTTTCTAGCGGACCCTCGCTACGAGCAGTACTTC
CASSFLADPRYEQYF
>TRBJ1-2|.|.|TRBV3-1
TGTGCCAGCAGCCAAAAAAGCAACGTAGAAATCTATGGCTACACCTTC
CASSQKSNVEIYGYTF
>TRBJ2-7|.|TRBD1|TRBV6-2/TRBV6-3
TGTGCCAGCAGGTCCCCCGCGGGACAGGGGGTCTACGAGCAGTACTTC
CASRSPAGQGVYEQYF
>TRBJ2-1|.|.|TRBV28
TGTGCCGCAGGTTTAGTGTCCTACAATGAGCAGTTCTTC
CAAGLVSYNEQFF
>TRBJ2-2|few|TRBD2|TRBV7-9
TGTGCCAGCAGCTTAGCTGCGGGAGGCGTCACCGGGGAGCTGTTTTTT
CASSLAAGGVTGELFF
>TRBJ1-4|.|TRBD1|TRBV2
TGTGCCAGCAGAAGGGACAGGGTAGCGGAAAAACTGTTTTTT
CASRRDRVAEKLFF
>TRBJ1-1|.|.|TRBV11-3
TGTGCCAGCAGCTTGGGGATGAACACTGAAGCTTTCTTT
CASSLGMNTEAFF
>TRBJ1-1|.|.|TRBV6-1
TGTGCCAGCAGGGAAGTGTGGTATGGGAACACTGAAGCTTTCTTT
CASREVWYGNTEAFF
>TRBJ2-2|.|TRBD2|TRBV2
TGTGCCAGCAGGACGAGCGGGGGGAACACCGGGGAGCTGTTTTTT
CASRTSGGNTGELFF
>TRBJ2-6|.|.|TRBV12-3/TRBV12-4
TGTGCCAGCAGTTTAGCCCGGAAGGGGCTGGTCTCTGGGGCCAACGTCCTGACTTTC
CASSLARKGLVSGANVLTF
>TRBJ1-2|few|.|TRBV6-1
TGTGCCAGCAGACTGGACCGAGGGGACACCTTC
CASRLDRGDTF
>TRBJ2-5|once|TRBD1|TRBV11-3
TGTGCCAGCAGCTTAGGACAGGGGGGCCGGGAGACCCAGTACTTC
CASSLGQGGRETQYF
>TRBJ1-4|.|.|TRBV28
TGTGCCAGCAGTATCGCAGGCAGGGAAAATGAAAAACTGTTTTTT
CASSIAGRENEKLFF
>TRBJ2-2|.|.|TRBV11-3
TGTGCCAGCAGCTCCAAGCTCACACCCTCGCTGTTTTTT
CASSSKLTPSLFF
>TRBJ2-3|few|.|TRBV10-1
TGCGCCAGCACTGCGGCCCTCGGAGGCACAGATACGCAGTATTTT
CASTAALGGTDTQYF
>TRBJ2-7|few|TRBD1|TRBV11-2
TGTGCCAGCAGCTTAGGGAACAGGGGGAGGACCTACGAGCAGTACTTC
CASSLGNRGRTYEQYF
>TRBJ1-6|.|.|TRBV11-3
TGTGCCAGCAGCTTAGATCGGCCAGAAAATTCACCCCTCCACTTT
CASSLDRPENSPLHF
>TRBJ1-1|.|.|TRBV5-8
TGTGCCAGCAGCTTAAAGCGCTCGATTTCTGAAGCTTTCTTT
CASSLKRSISEAFF
>TRBJ1-1|.|.|TRBV25-1
TGTGCCACCAAGCCGCAGGGCCACGAAAACACTGAAGCTTTCTTT
CATKPQGHENTEAFF
>TRBJ2-3|.|.|TRBV4-1
TGCGCCAGCAGCCAAGATGAGTCAGAACCCACAGATACGCAGTATTTT
CASSQDESEPTDTQYF
>TRBJ1-1|.|.|TRBV3-1
TGTGCCAGCAGCCAGAGCCCAGGGGAAACTGAAGCTTTCTTT
CASSQSPGETEAFF
>TRBJ2-5|.|.|TRBV9
TGTGCCAGCAGCGTAGACCCTAGGGCGGAGACCCAGTACTTC
CASSVDPRAETQYF
>TRBJ1-1|.|.|TRBV19
TGTGCCAGTAGTATGTTTTGGGGGGCAACGGACACTGAAGCTTTCTTT
CASSMFWGATDTEAFF
>TRBJ2-3|few|.|TRBV6-2/TRBV6-3
TGTGCCAGCAGCTGGGGGAAATGGAATACGCAGTATTTT
CASSWGKWNTQYF
>TRBJ1-2|few|.|TRBV30
TGTGCCTGGACAGGGGATCGCTATGGCTACACCTTC
CAWTGDRYGYTF
>TRBJ2-5|.|.|TRBV6-1
TGTGCCAGCAAAGTGGAGTCGGAGACCCAGTACTTC
CASKVESETQYF